The 24 T cell receptor beta chains reported below all come from one sample, sequenced in a study of CD8+ T cells in alopecia areata. Treatment noted: oral pan-JAK inhibitor, 5-10 mg twice daily. Following RNA extraction, reverse transcription yielded cDNA that acted as the sequencing template. The repertoire was sequenced with immunoSEQ multiplex PCR; TCRdb's copy has only in-frame clones and lacks some. There are 170,000 or so clones in the sample; about 53% occur only once, and 10% to 14% lies in the top ten. The material sequenced was CD8+ T cells sorted from blood, taken at week 24, from a patient treated with tofacitinib. These receptors were collected from a human donor with alopecia areata.

The chain joins TRBV7-8 to TRBJ2-3; 9 bases line up with TRBD1. V was clipped by 5 bases and J by 1 base; unmatched bases: 7. This CDR3 spans 16 amino acids. Germline V gene lookup returns CDR1 SGHVS and CDR2 FQNEAQ. The CDR3 nucleotides read TGTGCCAGCAGCCCGACAGGGGGTATCGGCACAGATACGCAGTATTTT. Its protein product is CASSPTGGIGTDTQYF.

The CDR3 spells CASSYGTGYQETQYF. CDR3 DNA: TGTGCCAGCAGTTACGGGACAGGGTACCAAGAGACCCAGTACTTC. The chain uses TRBV6-5 and TRBJ2-5; 9 nucleotides align to TRBD1. This CDR3 has 15 residues. CDR1 is MNHEY, CDR2 SVGAGI, per germline. V was pared by 2 bases and J by 0 bases, with 1 base of the junction left unmatched.

The DNA for the CDR3 is TGTGCCAGCAGTCCGGGCATAGAAAATCAGCCCCAGCATTTT. Protein: CASSPGIENQPQHF. The V call is TRBV27, the J call TRBJ1-5; no reliable D call. The CDR3 has 14 amino acids. The germline V and J ends were trimmed by 5 bases and 4 bases, with 12 bases remaining between them. Germline-derived CDR1 and CDR2 are MNHEY and SMNVEV (reference sequence).

J is TRBJ2-7 and V is TRBV11-2; D possibly corresponds to TRBD2 (5 bases). CDR1 and CDR2 (germline): SGHAT, FQNNGV. CDR3 length equals 13 residues. Trimming cost V 7 bases and J 1 base, with 11 bases left between them. CDR3: CASIATGSYEQYF. DNA for the CDR3: TGTGCCAGCATCGCGACGGGGTCCTACGAGCAGTACTTC.

The V call is TRBV5-1, the J call TRBJ2-1; 12 bases line up with TRBD2. Germline CDR1 and CDR2: SGHRS and YFSETQ. After removal of 0 bases from V and 8 bases from J, the junction contained 3 bases not matched to a gene. The CDR3 spans 15 residues. DNA of the CDR3: TGCGCCAGCAGCTTGGAACTAGCGGGGGGCGATGAGCAGTTCTTC. It is translated as CASSLELAGGDEQFF.

The chain carries TRBV7-8 and TRBJ2-3, with D uncertain. The CDR3 covers 12 residues. The V gene's germline CDR1 is SGHVS and CDR2 FQNEAQ. V was clipped by 2 bases and J by 5 bases, with 5 bases between them. In DNA form, the CDR3 reads TGTGCCAGCAGCTTATGGTTAGATACGCAGTATTTT. Protein: CASSLWLDTQYF. The variable domain in full, completed from reference TRBV7-8 and TRBJ2-3, reads GAGVSQSPRYKVAKRGQDVALRCDPISGHVSLFWYQQALGQGPEFLTYFQNEAQLDKSGLPSDRFFAERPEGSVSTLKIQRTQQEDSAVYLCASSLWLDTQYFGPGTRLTVL.

This clone was seen a handful of times. This chain joins TRBV27 and TRBJ2-7, with D tentatively TRBD1 (5 bases). Germline V gene lookup returns CDR1 MNHEY and CDR2 SMNVEV (reference sequence). With 10 bases removed from V and 5 bases from J, the gap between germline ends came to 12 bases. The CDR3 runs 11 residues. The DNA for the CDR3 is TGTGCCACATCGAAAGGGGACGAGCAGTACTTC. Translation: CATSKGDEQYF.

This chain uses TRBV9 with TRBJ2-5; D is uncertain. The CDR3 is 12 amino acids. The germline CDR1 and CDR2 sequences are SGDLS and YYNGEE. The germline V and J ends were trimmed by 4 bases and 0 bases, with 4 bases remaining between them. CDR3 bases: TGTGCCAGCAGCTCCAACCAAGAGACCCAGTACTTC. Protein: CASSSNQETQYF. The entire variable domain, with the rest obtained from reference TRBV9 and TRBJ2-5, is as follows: DSGVTQTPKHLITATGQRVTLRCSPRSGDLSVYWYQQSLDQGLQFLIQYYNGEERAKGNILERFSAQQFPDLHSELNLSSLELGDSALYFCASSSNQETQYFGPGTRLLVL.

This clone was seen a few times. The chain joins TRBV2 to TRBJ2-7; TRBD1 aligns across 9 bases. V dropped 2 bases and J dropped 2; count of bases not matched to a gene: 1. The CDR3 loop spans 14 amino acids. CDR1 is SNHLY, CDR2 FYNNEI, per germline. CDR3 nucleotide sequence: TGTGCCAGCAGTGAATGGACAGGGGCCTACGAGCAGTACTTC. Amino acids: CASSEWTGAYEQYF.

The genes are TRBV27 and TRBJ1-2; no firm D call. Germline values: CDR1 MNHEY, CDR2 SMNVEV (reference sequence). V was cut by 6 bases and J by 4 bases, with 15 bases left in between. This CDR3 contains 14 residues. The CDR3: CASRGISGVYGYTF. The DNA of the CDR3 is TGTGCCAGCAGAGGAATCTCCGGGGTCTATGGCTACACCTTC.

V is TRBV7-9 and J is TRBJ1-5, with TRBD1 as a possible D gene (5 bases). The CDR3 is 13 amino acids. The V end lost 6 bases, the J end lost 4 bases, and 10 bases lay between the germline ends. Germline V lookup: CDR1 SEHNR, CDR2 FQNEAQ (reference sequence). The CDR3, as DNA: TGTGCCAGCAGAAGGGGAGAAAATCAGCCCCAGCATTTT. Translated, it gives CASRRGENQPQHF.

V usage is TRBV2 and J usage is TRBJ1-5, with D perhaps TRBD1 (5 bases). The germline gives CDR1 SNHLY, CDR2 FYNNEI. This CDR3 has 19 amino acids. V shed 0 bases and J shed 1 base, with 19 bases lying between them. In DNA, the CDR3 is TGTGCCAGCAGTGAAGCGCTTTTCCTGATCGACAGAAGCAATCAGCCCCAGCATTTT. This codes for CASSEALFLIDRSNQPQHF. Drawing the rest from reference TRBV2 and TRBJ1-5, the complete variable domain is EPEVTQTPSHQVTQMGQEVILRCVPISNHLYFYWYRQILGQKVEFLVSFYNNEISEKSEIFDDQFSVERPDGSNFTLKIRSTKLEDSAMYFCASSEALFLIDRSNQPQHFGDGTRLSIL.

The chain recombines TRBV19 with TRBJ1-5; no definite D call. V dropped 1 base and J dropped 0 bases, with 7 bases sitting between them. The CDR3 spans 15 residues. Germline assignment: CDR1 LNHDA and CDR2 SQIVND (reference sequence). The CDR3 loop is CASSIVPYSNQPQHF. The CDR3 DNA follows: TGTGCCAGTAGTATAGTTCCGTATAGCAATCAGCCCCAGCATTTT.

The chain carries TRBV11-3 and TRBJ2-1, with a weak D call TRBD1 (5 bases). The length of the CDR3 is 13 residues. Germline loops: CDR1 SGHNT, CDR2 YENEEA. V was cut by 2 bases and J by 6 bases, with 8 bases left in between. The CDR3 spells CASSLRGANEQFF. The DNA of the CDR3 is TGTGCCAGCAGCTTAAGGGGTGCCAATGAGCAGTTCTTC.

This clone has only one observation. This sequence joins TRBV6-6 and TRBJ2-5; D may be TRBD2 (5 bases). Germline values: CDR1 MNHNY, CDR2 SVGAGI (reference sequence). The CDR3 is 13 amino acids. The V gene lost 5 bases and the J gene lost 5 bases, with 12 bases spanning the gap. For the CDR3, the DNA is TGTGCCAGCAGTAGGTCGAGAGGGGAGACCCAGTACTTC. It is translated as CASSRSRGETQYF.

The chain links TRBV27 to TRBJ1-1, with 7 bases matching TRBD1. The ends lost 3 bases at V and 7 bases at J; junction bases unmatched: 5. Germline CDR1 reads MNHEY; CDR2 reads SMNVEV (reference sequence). The CDR3 consists of 13 residues. Here the CDR3 reads CASSLTGMGEAFF. In DNA form, the CDR3 reads TGTGCCAGCAGTTTGACAGGGATGGGTGAAGCTTTCTTT.

The chain joins TRBV7-9 to TRBJ1-4, with D possibly TRBD1 on 6 matching bases. CDR1 is SEHNR, CDR2 FQNEAQ, per germline (reference sequence). V dropped 1 base and J dropped 8 bases, with 11 bases sitting between them. The CDR3 is made up of 14 amino acids. The CDR3 spells CASSLVAGEEKLFF. The DNA for the CDR3 is TGTGCCAGCAGCTTAGTGGCAGGGGAAGAAAAACTGTTTTTT.

Written as DNA, the CDR3 is TGTGCCAGCAGCCCCGGACCCACGGGCACTGAAGCTTTCTTT. It yields the protein CASSPGPTGTEAFF. The rearrangement uses TRBV6-5 and TRBJ1-1; D call uncertain. CDR1 is MNHEY, CDR2 SVGAGI, per germline. V lost 6 bases and J 4 bases, leaving 15 bases between the germline ends. CDR3 length: 14 amino acids.

The chain recombines TRBV29-1 with TRBJ2-6; no definite D call. This CDR3 has 14 amino acids. Trimming shortened V by 1 base and J by 4 bases, and 8 bases separated the two germline ends. CDR1 is SQVTM and CDR2 is ANQGSEA in the germline V gene. The CDR3 DNA reads as TGCAGCGTTGAAGGATTACCCGGGGCCAACGTCCTGACTTTC. Protein sequence: CSVEGLPGANVLTF.

V gene TRBV5-6 combines with J gene TRBJ1-5; the D is unclear. From germline, CDR1 is SGHDT and CDR2 YYEEEE. The CDR3 is 13 residues long. The V end lost 6 bases, the J end lost 5 bases, and 12 bases lay between the germline ends. The CDR3 nucleotides read TGTGCCAGCACCCTAGGAAACGATCAGCCCCAGCATTTT. Its protein product is CASTLGNDQPQHF.

The chain is built from TRBV29-1 and TRBJ2-1; D is ambiguous. The CDR3 extends over 13 amino acids. Trimming took 2 bases from V and 5 from J, leaving 10 bases between them. Per the germline V gene, CDR1 is SQVTM and CDR2 is ANQGSEA. The CDR3 region has the DNA TGCAGCGTTGAACGAACAACCAACAATGAGCAGTTCTTC. It is translated as CSVERTTNNEQFF.

The genes are TRBV7-8 and TRBJ2-7; tentative D call: TRBD2 (6 bases). Germline CDR1 and CDR2: SGHVS and FQNEAQ. V lost 4 bases and J lost 2, with 15 bases in between. The CDR3 extends over 15 amino acids. This chain's CDR3 is CASSSREGEAYEQYF. The CDR3 DNA is TGTGCCAGCAGCTCACGGGAAGGGGAGGCCTACGAGCAGTACTTC. The whole variable domain, filled in from reference TRBV7-8 and TRBJ2-7, reads GAGVSQSPRYKVAKRGQDVALRCDPISGHVSLFWYQQALGQGPEFLTYFQNEAQLDKSGLPSDRFFAERPEGSVSTLKIQRTQQEDSAVYLCASSSREGEAYEQYFGPGTRLTVT.

V and J are TRBV30 and TRBJ2-3; the D is unclear. This CDR3 is built from 14 residues. The germline V gene encodes CDR1 GTSNPN and CDR2 SVGIG (reference sequence). Trimming cost V 0 bases and J 6 bases, with 13 bases left between them. CDR3 nucleotide sequence: TGTGCCTGGAGTGTCTCTGGGTTAGGGGATACGCAGTATTTT. Encoded protein: CAWSVSGLGDTQYF.

This clone was observed a single time. This rearrangement joins TRBV7-2 to TRBJ2-7; 8 nucleotides match TRBD2. CDR1 and CDR2 from the germline V gene are SGHTA and FQGNSA. The V segment lost 1 base and the J segment 7 bases; nucleotides outside the gene matches: 3. The CDR3 is 13 amino acids. The CDR3 sequence: CASSLGTSKEQYF. As DNA, the CDR3 is TGTGCCAGCAGCTTAGGGACTAGCAAGGAGCAGTACTTC.